The sequence of this T cell receptor beta chain was determined in a study of blood T cell repertoires in COVID-19 (dated by TCRdb to between 2020 and 2021). Study-level background: Samples from collaborators originated in the United States, Italy and Spain and spanned both the acute and convalescent phases of COVID-19. The material from the prospective study consisted of cDNA or gDNA derived from T cells, B-cell-depleted T cells, or PBMCs. The dataset comprised deeply sampled blood TCRbeta repertoires from subjects exposed to, actively infected with, or recovered from COVID-19. The repertoires were made available in a free public database intended to serve as a resource for research on the immune response to SARS-CoV-2. Samples were obtained from the ongoing ImmuneRACE study (first 160 participants) and from over 1,000 subjects provided by 6 global collaborators. A de-identified subject ID, COVID-19 status, age in years and sex were almost always included in the sample metadata. Where available, HLA class I and class II types were taken from metadata supplied by the sample provider and were not determined by assay-based typing.

The CDR3 numbers 13 residues from cysteine through phenylalanine. CDR3 DNA only is kept here, 39 bases in frame from base 1. Compared with germline, V lacks 5 bases and J lacks 5 bases; bases without a gene match: 4. CDR1 and CDR2, per the germline V gene, are SGHTA and FQGNSA. As for this clone: Its antigen is unknown. No qualities accompany the bases; no much larger clone lies one base away.

Collaborating institutions collected whole blood in K2EDTA tubes following their own protocols. For TCRbeta analysis, collaborators shipped samples as frozen whole blood, isolated PBMCs, or DNA extracted from either of those sample types. The full study reports these points: The quantity of clinical and demographic metadata differed by source and by participant and was supplied without curation.

TCRbeta CDR3 regions were amplified from genomic DNA using the immunoSEQ Assay, a bias-controlled multiplex PCR. Per the original workflow: Within the assay, amplification of reference gene primers was used to estimate how many nucleated cells each sample contained. To quantify the absolute abundance of each unique TCRbeta CDR3 rearrangement, sequence reads were collapsed and filtered. For each sample, productive Simpson clonality was calculated as the square root of Simpson's diversity index over productive rearrangements. In its TCRdb copy, this immuneACCESS table keeps in-frame sequences only and misses some clones. Where compared with another copy, unresolved V genes explain less than half of these, and the others have no known cause. That table supplies the V and J calls and clone size; D and trimming were determined from the DNA. Across this sample there are approximately 250,000 clones, with about 83% seen only once. The top ten clonotypes cover just under 7.5% of the sample.

Material: peripheral blood. This TCR derives from a woman aged 45-60 years with acute or convalescent COVID-19. The chain uses TRBV7-2 and TRBJ1-1; 8 nucleotides in the junction match TRBD1. The DNA sequence is given as TGTGCCAGCAGCGTGGACAGGGAGACTGAAGCTTTCTTT. Translated, it gives CASSVDRETEAFF.